These 18 T cell receptor beta chains came from one sample sequenced in a study of blood T cell repertoires in COVID-19. Sequencing was performed with immunoSEQ multiplex PCR; in TCRdb, only in-frame clones are kept and a portion is missing. The sample has over 85,000 clones; about 85% are singletons. The sample taken for sequencing was peripheral blood. Receptor source: an older man with acute or convalescent COVID-19.

This clone was seen a single time. V gene TRBV3-1 (or the pseudogene TRBV3-2) combines with J gene TRBJ2-5; possibly TRBD2 for D (6 bases). The CDR3 is 13 residues long. Germline loops: CDR1 LGHDT, CDR2 YNNKEL (reference sequence). The V end lost 1 base, the J end lost 10 bases, and 13 bases lay between the germline ends. The CDR3, as DNA: TGTGCCAGCAGCCAAGGGACGGGGACTCTCCAGTACTTC. Residues: CASSQGTGTLQYF.

J is TRBJ2-1 and V is TRBV14, with D unclear. Looked up from germline, CDR1 is SGHDN and CDR2 is FVKESK. The germline V and J ends were trimmed by 4 bases and 6 bases, with 19 bases remaining between them. The CDR3 runs 16 residues. The CDR3 loop is CASSLLSGSWVNEQFF. CDR3 coding DNA: TGTGCCAGCAGCCTACTTTCGGGTTCCTGGGTCAATGAGCAGTTCTTC.

Worth noting for this clone: Other DNA sequences in this sample translate to the same CDR3. The V and J genes are TRBV5-1 and TRBJ2-1; TRBD2 matches 7 bases. This CDR3 has 15 amino acids. Germline CDR1 SGHRS, CDR2 YFSETQ. After removal of 5 bases from V and 0 bases from J, the junction contained 5 bases not matched to a gene. CDR3 nucleotide sequence: TGCGCCAGCAGTCTAGCGGATAGCTCCTACAATGAGCAGTTCTTC. It codes for CASSLADSSYNEQFF.

The rearrangement uses TRBV6-5 and TRBJ2-5; unclear D gene. The CDR3 covers 13 residues. Germline-derived CDR1 and CDR2 are MNHEY and SVGAGI. The V and J ends lost 2 bases and 1 base respectively, with 5 bases between them. This chain's CDR3 is CASSYGGQETQYF. CDR3 nucleotides: TGTGCCAGCAGTTACGGCGGCCAAGAGACCCAGTACTTC.

The V gene is TRBV28, the J gene TRBJ1-6, with D perhaps TRBD1 (6 bases). The CDR3 is 15 amino acids. Germline CDR1 and CDR2: MDHEN and SYDVKM. V lost 4 bases and J 9 bases, leaving 16 bases between the germline ends. CDR3 nucleotides: TGTGCCAGCAGTTCAGGACAGCTCTCTGTTTCACCCCTCCACTTT. Protein: CASSSGQLSVSPLHF.

V is TRBV5-4 and J is TRBJ1-4; 9 bases agree with TRBD1. The CDR3 is 17 residues long. The V and J ends lost 4 bases and 4 bases, in that order; junction bases with no gene match: 11. Germline V gene lookup returns CDR1 SGHNT and CDR2 YYREEE (reference sequence). CDR3 sequence (DNA): TGTGCCAGCAGCATGGGACAGGGACCGGGGCTTAATGAAAAACTGTTTTTT. This gives the protein CASSMGQGPGLNEKLFF.

This sequence joins TRBV5-1 and TRBJ1-3; the D gene is possibly TRBD1 (5 bases). V lost 0 bases, J lost 4 bases, and 8 bases lay in between. The CDR3 extends over 14 amino acids. Germline values: CDR1 SGHRS, CDR2 YFSETQ. The CDR3 reads CASSLAGYGNTIYF. The DNA of the CDR3 is TGCGCCAGCAGCTTGGCAGGGTACGGAAACACCATATATTTT.

J is TRBJ2-7 and V is TRBV14, with TRBD2 as a possible D gene (6 bases). V was clipped by 4 bases and J by 7 bases, with 20 bases between them. Germline V gene data show CDR1 as SGHDN and CDR2 as FVKESK. This CDR3 contains 15 residues. The CDR3 DNA reads as TGTGCCAGCAGCCTATCCGGGACTTACCCGGGGGAGCAGTACTTC. It specifies CASSLSGTYPGEQYF.

The V call is TRBV2, the J call TRBJ1-3; D gene unclear. Per germline, CDR1 SNHLY and CDR2 FYNNEI. The CDR3 has 14 residues. V was cut by 8 bases and J by 1 base, with 12 bases left in between. The CDR3 sequence: CASGLRISGNTIYF. As DNA, the CDR3 is TGTGCCAGCGGACTGCGCATTTCTGGAAACACCATATATTTT.

This clone was counted between two and nine times. The rearrangement joins TRBV9 to TRBJ1-3, with TRBD1 as a possible D gene (6 bases). The CDR3 covers 13 residues. With 6 bases removed from V and 2 bases from J, the gap between germline ends came to 9 bases. The germline gives CDR1 SGDLS, CDR2 YYNGEE. The CDR3 DNA follows: TGTGCCAGCACAGGGGTACCTGGAAACACCATATATTTT. The encoded protein is CASTGVPGNTIYF.

Only one count was recorded for this clone. The chain has TRBV3-1 (or the pseudogene TRBV3-2) and TRBJ2-7, with a weak D call TRBD1 (7 bases). Germline-derived CDR1 and CDR2 are LGHDT and YNNKEL (reference sequence). The CDR3 extends over 18 amino acids. Trimming pared 0 bases from V and 3 bases from J, leaving 21 bases between. CDR3 sequence: CASSQDLEGAGYFYEQYF. DNA for the CDR3: TGTGCCAGCAGCCAAGATCTAGAGGGGGCGGGATATTTCTACGAGCAGTACTTC.

The chain links TRBV19 to TRBJ1-2, with 8 bases lining up with TRBD1. V lost 3 bases and J lost 4; bases outside the gene matches: 10. CDR1 LNHDA and CDR2 SQIVND come from the germline V gene (reference sequence). This CDR3 contains 16 residues. Here the CDR3 DNA reads TGTGCCAGTAGTATCTCCGGGACAGGAGTCCGCTATGGCTACACCTTC. Amino acids: CASSISGTGVRYGYTF.

This sequence joins TRBV3-1 (or the pseudogene TRBV3-2) and TRBJ2-3; TRBD2 aligns across 12 bases. Trimming removed 4 bases from V and 1 base from J; junction bases left unmatched: 3. CDR1 is LGHDT, CDR2 YNNKEL, per germline (reference sequence). This CDR3 spans 16 amino acids. The CDR3 sequence: CASSRPSGGGTDTQYF. Here the CDR3 DNA reads TGTGCCAGCAGCCGTCCTAGCGGGGGGGGCACAGATACGCAGTATTTT.

CDR3 sequence: CASSLNGGARTDTQYF. CDR3 coding DNA: TGTGCCAGCAGTTTAAACGGTGGGGCTAGGACAGATACGCAGTATTTT. The rearrangement links TRBV28 to TRBJ2-3, with D possibly being TRBD1 (5 bases). The CDR3 runs 16 residues. Germline V gene sequence: CDR1 MDHEN, CDR2 SYDVKM. The germline V and J ends were trimmed by 2 bases and 3 bases, with 15 bases remaining between them.

The chain combines TRBV18 with TRBJ1-2; D remains ambiguous. CDR1 is KGHSH and CDR2 is LQKENI in the germline V gene. The CDR3 totals 14 residues. Deletions cut 3 bases from V and 0 bases from J, with 8 bases between. The CDR3 sequence: CASSPQYANYGYTF. The DNA of the CDR3 is TGTGCCAGCTCACCCCAGTACGCTAACTATGGCTACACCTTC. The full variable domain, with the rest looked up from reference TRBV18 and TRBJ1-2, is NAGVMQNPRHLVRRRGQEARLRCSPMKGHSHVYWYRQLPEEGLKFMVYLQKENIIDESGMPKERFSAEFPKEGPSILRIQQVVRGDSAAYFCASSPQYANYGYTFGSGTRLTVV.

V usage is TRBV2 and J usage is TRBJ2-7, with D perhaps matching TRBD2 (6 bases). This CDR3 spans 13 amino acids. Trimming took off 6 bases at V and 3 bases at J, with 12 bases between the two ends. Germline V lookup: CDR1 SNHLY, CDR2 FYNNEI. The CDR3 sequence is CASSLTSNYEQYV. CDR3 bases: TGTGCCAGCAGCCTTACTAGCAACTACGAGCAGTACGTC.

The rearrangement joins TRBV10-3 to TRBJ1-4, with no clear D. Trimming stripped 6 bases from V and 0 bases from J, with 11 bases between. Germline V gene lookup returns CDR1 ENHRY and CDR2 SYGVKD. This CDR3 has 15 residues. CDR3 DNA sequence: TGTGCCATCAGGGGCGACCCTTCAACTAATGAAAAACTGTTTTTT. Protein: CAIRGDPSTNEKLFF.

This chain links TRBV7-2 with TRBJ1-1; TRBD1 is a possible D gene (5 bases). The CDR3 is made up of 14 amino acids. Trimming removed 2 bases from V and 1 base from J, with 8 bases in between. Germline lookup yields CDR1 SGHTA and CDR2 FQGNSA. The CDR3 here is CASSLFGGNTEAFF. CDR3 nucleotide sequence: TGTGCCAGCAGCTTATTCGGGGGGAACACTGAAGCTTTCTTT.